The clone carrying this T cell receptor beta chain is a singleton in its sample. Assay used: immunoSEQ multiplex PCR; TCRdb lists only in-frame clones, some missing. Of around 180,000 clones listed, 80% to 95% were seen once; the top ten hold around 9.3%. These data come from a study of T cell responses to AZD1222 COVID-19 vaccine. Source: peripheral blood, taken on day 0 of AZD1222 vaccination. The receptor's source is an adult in good health.

The CDR3 reads CASSPLPSGRGDTQYF. As DNA, the CDR3 is TGTGCCAGCAGCCCCCTACCTAGCGGGAGAGGAGATACGCAGTATTTT. J is TRBJ2-3 and V is TRBV7-6; 10 bases agree with TRBD2. CDR3 length: 16 residues. The germline V gene has CDR1 SGHVS and CDR2 FNYEAQ. V shed 5 bases and J 5 bases; nucleotides not matched to a gene: 10.